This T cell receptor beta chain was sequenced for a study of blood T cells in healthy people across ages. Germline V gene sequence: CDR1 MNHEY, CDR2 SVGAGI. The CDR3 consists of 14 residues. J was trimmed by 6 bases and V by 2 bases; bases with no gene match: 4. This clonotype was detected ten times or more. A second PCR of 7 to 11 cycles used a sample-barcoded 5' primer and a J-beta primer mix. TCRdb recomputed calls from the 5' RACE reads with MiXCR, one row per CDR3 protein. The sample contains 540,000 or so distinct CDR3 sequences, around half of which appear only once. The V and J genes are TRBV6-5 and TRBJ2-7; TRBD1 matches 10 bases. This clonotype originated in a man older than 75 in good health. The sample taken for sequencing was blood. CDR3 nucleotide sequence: TGTGCCAGCAGTTACCGGACAGGGGGGATCGAGCAGTACTTC. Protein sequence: CASSYRTGGIEQYF.